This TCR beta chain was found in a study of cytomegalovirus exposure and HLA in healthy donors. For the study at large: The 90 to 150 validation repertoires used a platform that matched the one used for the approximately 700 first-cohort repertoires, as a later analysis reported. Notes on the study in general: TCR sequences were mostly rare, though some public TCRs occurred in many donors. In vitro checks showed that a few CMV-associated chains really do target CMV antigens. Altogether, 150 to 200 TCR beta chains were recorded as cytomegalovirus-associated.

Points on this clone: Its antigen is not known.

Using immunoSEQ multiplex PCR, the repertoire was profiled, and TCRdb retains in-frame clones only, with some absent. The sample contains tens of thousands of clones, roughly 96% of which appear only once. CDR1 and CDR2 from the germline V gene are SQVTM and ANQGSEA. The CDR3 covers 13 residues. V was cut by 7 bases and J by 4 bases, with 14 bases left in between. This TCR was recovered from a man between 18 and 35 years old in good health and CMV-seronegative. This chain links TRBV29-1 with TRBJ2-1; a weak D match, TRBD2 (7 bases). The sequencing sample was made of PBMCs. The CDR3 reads CSDLGGPYNEQFF. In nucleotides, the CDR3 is TGCAGCGACCTGGGGGGGCCATACAATGAGCAGTTCTTC.